Listed below are T cell receptor beta chains from one sample, sequenced in a study of cytomegalovirus exposure and HLA in healthy donors. Sequencing used immunoSEQ multiplex PCR; TCRdb keeps in-frame clones, though not all of them. The sample lists fewer than 250,000 clones, more than 60% occurring once. What was sequenced was PBMCs. Receptor source: a man aged 35 to 55 in good health and CMV-seronegative. Both conserved end residues are part of each CDR3. The D gene is left open where the match is weak. Size is stated for part of the rows, as once, few or many counts, or as a class when the clone is expanded.

TRBD2	TRBV30	NA	TRBJ2-7	TGTGCCTGGACGATAGCGGGATCAGCCCGGAGGCACGAGCAGTACTTC	CAWTIAGSARRHEQYF
NA	TRBV5-4	once	TRBJ1-1	TGTGCCAGCAGCTCCTTTACAGTGAACACTGAAGCTTTCTTT	CASSSFTVNTEAFF
TRBD2	TRBV9	NA	TRBJ2-2	TGTGCCAGCAGCGTAGGAACTAGCGGGAGGAGATTTACCGGGGAGCTGTTTTTT	CASSVGTSGRRFTGELFF
TRBD2	TRBV7-3	few	TRBJ2-2	TGTGCCAGCAGCCCCGGGGGGTGGACCGGGGAGCTGTTTTTT	CASSPGGWTGELFF
NA	TRBV4-2	NA	TRBJ1-1	TGTGCCAGCAGCCCTGACGAGGGTCTGACTGAAGCTTTCTTT	CASSPDEGLTEAFF
TRBD1	TRBV10-3	NA	TRBJ1-4	TGTGCCATCAGTGGACGGGACAGTACTAATGAAAAACTGTTTTTT	CAISGRDSTNEKLFF
NA	TRBV6-6	NA	TRBJ1-6	TGTGCCAGCAGTCCCCTACCGTCTCCGGGATCACCCCTCCACTTT	CASSPLPSPGSPLHF
NA	TRBV28	NA	TRBJ2-5	TGTGCCAGCAGTAGCATTCAAGAGACCCAGTACTTC	CASSSIQETQYF
NA	TRBV2	NA	TRBJ2-3	TGTGCCAGCAAGGAGTATTCCTTTTCCCCAGATACGCAGTATTTT	CASKEYSFSPDTQYF
NA	TRBV7-9	NA	TRBJ2-2	TGTGCCAGCAGCCAGGGGTGGACCGGGGAGCTGTTTTTT	CASSQGWTGELFF
NA	TRBV10-2	NA	TRBJ2-7	TGCGCCAGTCAGGGTAGTTTCTACGAGCAGTACTTC	CASQGSFYEQYF
TRBD2	TRBV29-1	NA	TRBJ2-1	TGCAGCGTTAAATCGGGGGGAGTAGACAATGAGCAGTTCTTC	CSVKSGGVDNEQFF
TRBD2	TRBV7-2	NA	TRBJ2-1	TGTGCCAGCAGCTTAGTGGCGGGAGGGCAGAACAATGAGCAGTTCTTC	CASSLVAGGQNNEQFF
NA	TRBV2	NA	TRBJ1-1	TGTGCCAGCGGTTCGGGGACTACTAGAACTGAAGCTTTCTTT	CASGSGTTRTEAFF
NA	TRBV19	NA	TRBJ2-5	TGTGCCAGTAGTATAGGGACAGTACAAGAGACCCAGTACTTC	CASSIGTVQETQYF
NA	TRBV2	NA	TRBJ2-1	TGTGCCAGCAACCTAGCGACGTTAAATGAGCAGTTCTTC	CASNLATLNEQFF